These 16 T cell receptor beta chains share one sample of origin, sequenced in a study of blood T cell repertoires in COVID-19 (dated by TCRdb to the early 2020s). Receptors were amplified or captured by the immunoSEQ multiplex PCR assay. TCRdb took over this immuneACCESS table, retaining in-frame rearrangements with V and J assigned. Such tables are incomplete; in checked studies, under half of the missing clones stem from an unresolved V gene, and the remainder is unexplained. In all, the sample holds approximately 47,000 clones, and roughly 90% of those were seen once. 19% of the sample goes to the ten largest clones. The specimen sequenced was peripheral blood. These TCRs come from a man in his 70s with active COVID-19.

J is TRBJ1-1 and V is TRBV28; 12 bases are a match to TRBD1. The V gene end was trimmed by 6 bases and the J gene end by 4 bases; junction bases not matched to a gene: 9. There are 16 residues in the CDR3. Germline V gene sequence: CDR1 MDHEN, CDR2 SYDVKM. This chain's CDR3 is CASSTGTGGEGTEAFF. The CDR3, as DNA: TGTGCCAGCAGCACCGGGACAGGGGGCGAGGGCACTGAAGCTTTCTTT.

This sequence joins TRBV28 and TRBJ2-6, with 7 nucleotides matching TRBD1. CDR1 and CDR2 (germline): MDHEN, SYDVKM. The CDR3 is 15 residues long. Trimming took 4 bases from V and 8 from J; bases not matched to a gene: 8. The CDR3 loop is CASSSVDRVPNVLTF. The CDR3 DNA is TGTGCCAGCAGTTCCGTTGACAGGGTCCCCAACGTCCTGACTTTC.

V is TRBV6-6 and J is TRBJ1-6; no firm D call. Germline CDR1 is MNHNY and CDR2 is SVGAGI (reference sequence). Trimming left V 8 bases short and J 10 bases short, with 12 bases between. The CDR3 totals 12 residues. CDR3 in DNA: TGTGCCAGCTCGGGGTCGGAATCACCCCTCCACTTT. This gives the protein CASSGSESPLHF.

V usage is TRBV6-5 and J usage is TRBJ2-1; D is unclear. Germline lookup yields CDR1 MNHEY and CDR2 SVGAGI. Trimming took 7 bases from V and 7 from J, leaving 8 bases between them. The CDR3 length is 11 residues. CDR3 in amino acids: CASTLSNEQFF. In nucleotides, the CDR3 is TGTGCCAGCACGTTGAGTAATGAGCAGTTCTTC.

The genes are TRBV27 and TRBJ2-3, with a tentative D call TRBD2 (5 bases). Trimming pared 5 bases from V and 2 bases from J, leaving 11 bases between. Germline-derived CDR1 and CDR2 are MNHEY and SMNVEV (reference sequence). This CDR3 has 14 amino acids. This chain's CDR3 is CASSQTRVTDTQYF. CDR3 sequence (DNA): TGTGCCAGCAGTCAAACGCGGGTCACAGATACGCAGTATTTT.

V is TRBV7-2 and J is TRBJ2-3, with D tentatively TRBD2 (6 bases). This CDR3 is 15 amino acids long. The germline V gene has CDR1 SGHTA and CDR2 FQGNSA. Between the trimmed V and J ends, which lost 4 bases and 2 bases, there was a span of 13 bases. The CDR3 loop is CASSSYSGATDTQYF. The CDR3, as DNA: TGTGCCAGCAGCTCATATAGCGGAGCCACAGATACGCAGTATTTT. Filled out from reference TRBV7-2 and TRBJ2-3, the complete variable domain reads GAGVSQSPSNKVTEKGKDVELRCDPISGHTALYWYRQSLGQGLEFLIYFQGNSAPDKSGLPSDRFSAERTGGSVSTLTIQRTQQEDSAVYLCASSSYSGATDTQYFGPGTRLTVL.

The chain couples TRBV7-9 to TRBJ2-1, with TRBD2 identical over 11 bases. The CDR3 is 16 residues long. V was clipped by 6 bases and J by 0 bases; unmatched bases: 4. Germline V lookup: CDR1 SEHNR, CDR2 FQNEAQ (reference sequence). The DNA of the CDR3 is TGTGCCAGCAGTCCTGGACTAGCGGGCTCCTACAATGAGCAGTTCTTC. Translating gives CASSPGLAGSYNEQFF.

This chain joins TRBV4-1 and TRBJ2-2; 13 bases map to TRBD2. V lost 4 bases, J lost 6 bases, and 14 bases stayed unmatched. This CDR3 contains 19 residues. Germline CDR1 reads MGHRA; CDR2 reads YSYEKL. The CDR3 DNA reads TGCGCCAGCAGCCTAGGACTAGCGGGAGCGAAAAGGCCACCCGGGGAGCTGTTTTTT. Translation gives CASSLGLAGAKRPPGELFF.

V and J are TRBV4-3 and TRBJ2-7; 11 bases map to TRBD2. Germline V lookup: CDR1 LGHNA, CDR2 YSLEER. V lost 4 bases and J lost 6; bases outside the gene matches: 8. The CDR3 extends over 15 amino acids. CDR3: CASSLRSGRAGEQYF. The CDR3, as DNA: TGCGCCAGCAGCCTCCGTAGCGGGAGGGCGGGCGAGCAGTACTTC.

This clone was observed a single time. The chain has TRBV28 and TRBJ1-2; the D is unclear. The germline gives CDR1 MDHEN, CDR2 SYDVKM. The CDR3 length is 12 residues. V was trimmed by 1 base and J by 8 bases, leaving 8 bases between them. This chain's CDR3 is CASSLYPEGYTF. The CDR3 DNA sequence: TGTGCCAGCAGTTTATACCCCGAGGGCTACACCTTC.

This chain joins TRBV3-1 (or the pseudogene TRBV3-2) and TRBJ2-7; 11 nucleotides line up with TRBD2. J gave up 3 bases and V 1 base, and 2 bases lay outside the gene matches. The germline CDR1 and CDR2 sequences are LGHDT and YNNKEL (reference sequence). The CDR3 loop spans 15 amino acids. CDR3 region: CASSQGLAGRYEQYF. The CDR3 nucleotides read TGTGCCAGCAGCCAAGGACTAGCGGGACGCTACGAGCAGTACTTC.

The CDR3: CASSEPGGFNEKLFF. The CDR3 DNA follows: TGTGCCAGCAGCGAACCGGGGGGGTTCAATGAAAAACTGTTTTTT. V usage is TRBV7-9 and J usage is TRBJ1-4; D possibly corresponds to TRBD1 (5 bases). The CDR3 has 15 amino acids. V lost 5 bases and J 5 bases, leaving 15 bases between the germline ends. CDR1 is SEHNR, CDR2 FQNEAQ, per germline (reference sequence).

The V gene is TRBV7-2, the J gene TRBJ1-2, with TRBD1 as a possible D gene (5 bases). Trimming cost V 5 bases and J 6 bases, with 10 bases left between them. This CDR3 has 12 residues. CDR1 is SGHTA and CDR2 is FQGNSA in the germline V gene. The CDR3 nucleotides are TGTGCCAGCAGCCCACGGACAAATGGCTACACCTTC. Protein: CASSPRTNGYTF.

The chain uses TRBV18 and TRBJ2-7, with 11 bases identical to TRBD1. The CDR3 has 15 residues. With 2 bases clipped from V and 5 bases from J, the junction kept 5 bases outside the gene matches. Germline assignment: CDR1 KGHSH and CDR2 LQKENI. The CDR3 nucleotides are TGTGCCAGCTCACCAAGGAGGACAGGGGGCCACGAGCAGTACTTC. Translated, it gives CASSPRRTGGHEQYF.

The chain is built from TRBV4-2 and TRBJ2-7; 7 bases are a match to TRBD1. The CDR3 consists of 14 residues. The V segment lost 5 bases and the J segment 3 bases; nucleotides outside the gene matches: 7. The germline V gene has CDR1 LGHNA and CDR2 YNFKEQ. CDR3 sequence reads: CASSVRRDSYEQYF. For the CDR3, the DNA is TGTGCCAGCAGCGTACGCCGGGACAGCTACGAGCAGTACTTC.

In nucleotides, the CDR3 is TGCAGTGCTAGTCATCAGGGTGTATTTGAAAAACTGTTTTTT. This sequence encodes CSASHQGVFEKLFF. The rearrangement links TRBV20-1 to TRBJ1-4, with D perhaps matching TRBD1 (5 bases). Germline CDR1 DFQATT, CDR2 SNEGSKA (reference sequence). V dropped 3 bases and J dropped 7 bases, with 15 bases sitting between them. This CDR3 region has 14 residues.